Listed here are 8 T cell receptor beta chains from one sample, sequenced in a study of control samples from healthy donors and cancer patients. Sequencing used immunoSEQ multiplex PCR; TCRdb keeps in-frame clones, though not all of them. The table shows around 200,000 clones, with roughly 93% occurring only once. The sequenced sample consisted of blood. The receptors were gathered from a man younger than 35 in good health.

This sequence joins TRBV5-1 and TRBJ2-7, with a weak D call TRBD1 (5 bases). The CDR3 runs 12 residues. In germline, CDR1 is SGHRS, CDR2 YFSETQ. V shed 2 bases and J shed 6 bases, with 9 bases lying between them. The CDR3 sequence is CASSFQGGEQYF. For the CDR3, the DNA is TGCGCCAGCAGCTTTCAGGGTGGCGAGCAGTACTTC.

This CDR3 reads CASSFGGPGSGNTIYF. The CDR3 DNA reads TGTGCCAGCAGCTTTGGGGGCCCGGGGTCTGGAAACACCATATATTTT. This chain connects TRBV11-2 to TRBJ1-3; tentative D call: TRBD1 (6 bases). The CDR3 has 16 residues. V lost 3 bases, J lost 1 base, and 13 bases lay in between. Per germline, CDR1 SGHAT and CDR2 FQNNGV.

The V gene is TRBV14, the J gene TRBJ2-3; either TRBD1 or TRBD2 may supply D (5 bases each). Trimming pared 4 bases from V and 0 bases from J, leaving 14 bases between. Germline CDR1 SGHDN, CDR2 FVKESK. CDR3 length equals 16 residues. In DNA, the CDR3 is TGTGCCAGCAGCCGAAGGTGGGACCCTAGCACAGATACGCAGTATTTT. It codes for CASSRRWDPSTDTQYF. Looking up the rest from reference TRBV14 and TRBJ2-3 gives the full variable domain: EAGVTQFPSHSVIEKGQTVTLRCDPISGHDNLYWYRRVMGKEIKFLLHFVKESKQDESGMPNNRFLAERTGGTYSTLKVQPAELEDSGVYFCASSRRWDPSTDTQYFGPGTRLTVL.

V and J are TRBV19 and TRBJ1-2; 7 nucleotides agree with TRBD1. Trimming cost V 11 bases and J 9 bases; bases outside gene matches: 9. The CDR3 consists of 11 residues. CDR1 is LNHDA, CDR2 SQIVND, per germline (reference sequence). The CDR3 here is CAVPTGTSYTF. The CDR3, as DNA: TGTGCCGTACCGACAGGGACCAGCTACACCTTC. Variable domain in full (rest from reference TRBV19 and TRBJ1-2): DGGITQSPKYLFRKEGQNVTLSCEQNLNHDAMYWYRQDPGQGLRLIYYSQIVNDFQKGDIAEGYSVSREKKESFPLTVTSAQKNPTAFYLCAVPTGTSYTFGSGTRLTVV.

The table lists this clone with a count of one. This chain joins TRBV10-3 and TRBJ1-3; the D is unclear. The V gene lost 7 bases and the J gene lost 3 bases, with 19 bases spanning the gap. This CDR3 has 16 amino acids. Germline loops: CDR1 ENHRY, CDR2 SYGVKD. The CDR3 loop reads CAITPQRDNGGNTIYF. For the CDR3, the DNA is TGTGCCATCACACCCCAGCGGGATAACGGTGGAAACACCATATATTTT.

The chain employs TRBV7-9 and TRBJ2-3; TRBD2 matches 9 bases. This CDR3 contains 14 residues. The germline CDR1 and CDR2 sequences are SEHNR and FQNEAQ (reference sequence). Trimming took 2 bases from V and 4 from J; bases not matched to a gene: 1. The CDR3 here is CASSLSGGSDTQYF. Here the CDR3 DNA reads TGTGCCAGCAGCTTAAGCGGGGGGTCAGATACGCAGTATTTT.

The V and J genes are TRBV30 and TRBJ2-7; no clear D gene. CDR3 length: 13 amino acids. Germline V gene sequence: CDR1 GTSNPN, CDR2 SVGIG (reference sequence). Trimming removed 2 bases at V and 4 bases at J, with 12 bases between. CDR3 sequence (DNA): TGTGCCTGGAGTCACCCCCTGGGTTACGAGCAGTACTTC. Protein sequence: CAWSHPLGYEQYF.

This clone came up once. The chain recombines TRBV30 with TRBJ1-1, with D hard to call. V was pared by 1 base and J by 0 bases, with 6 bases between. The CDR3 consists of 13 residues. Germline values: CDR1 GTSNPN, CDR2 SVGIG (reference sequence). CDR3: CAWSEGMNTEAFF. In DNA form, the CDR3 reads TGTGCCTGGAGTGAGGGCATGAACACTGAAGCTTTCTTT.